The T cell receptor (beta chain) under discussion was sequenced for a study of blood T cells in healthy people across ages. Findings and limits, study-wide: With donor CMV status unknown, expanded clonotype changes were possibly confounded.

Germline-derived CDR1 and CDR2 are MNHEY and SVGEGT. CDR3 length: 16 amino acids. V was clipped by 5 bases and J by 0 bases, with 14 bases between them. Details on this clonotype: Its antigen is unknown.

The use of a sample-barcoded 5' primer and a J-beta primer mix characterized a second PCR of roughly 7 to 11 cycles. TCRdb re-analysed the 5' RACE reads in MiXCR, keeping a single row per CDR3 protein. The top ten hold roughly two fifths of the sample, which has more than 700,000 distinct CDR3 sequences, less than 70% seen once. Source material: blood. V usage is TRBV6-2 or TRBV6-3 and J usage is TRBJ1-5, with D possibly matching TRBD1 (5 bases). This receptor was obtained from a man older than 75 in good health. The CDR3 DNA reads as TGTGCCAGCAGTCCCTCCAGGGCAGGTAGCAATCAGCCCCAGCATTTT. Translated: CASSPSRAGSNQPQHF.